This passage covers 9 T cell receptor beta chains from one sample sequenced in a study of T cell responses to AZD1222 COVID-19 vaccine. Produced via immunoSEQ multiplex PCR; TCRdb's table is partial and in-frame only. The sample shows 160,000 or so clones, 88% of them seen only once. Sequenced material: peripheral blood, taken on day 0 of AZD1222 vaccination. These receptors all stem from an adult in good health.

V gene TRBV11-3 combines with J gene TRBJ2-1; 8 bases line up with TRBD1. The trim removed 5 bases at V and 4 bases at J, leaving 13 bases unmatched. The V gene's germline CDR1 is SGHNT and CDR2 YENEEA. There are 17 residues in the CDR3. The CDR3 DNA reads as TGTGCCAGCAGCGCCCGTTCAGGGGGCGCGTTATACAATGAGCAGTTCTTC. Translation gives CASSARSGGALYNEQFF. The entire variable domain, with the rest obtained from reference TRBV11-3 and TRBJ2-1, is as follows: EAGVVQSPRYKIIEKKQPVAFWCNPISGHNTLYWYLQNLGQGPELLIRYENEEAVDDSQLPKDRFSAERLKGVDSTLKIQPAELGDSAVYLCASSARSGGALYNEQFFGPGTRLTVL.

The genes are TRBV6-5 and TRBJ1-1; TRBD1 might be the D (5 bases). Germline V gives CDR1 MNHEY, CDR2 SVGAGI. This CDR3 spans 13 amino acids. The V gene lost 4 bases and the J gene lost 1 base, with 7 bases spanning the gap. The DNA for the CDR3 is TGTGCCAGCAGTTCCCAGGGGAACACTGAAGCTTTCTTT. Protein sequence: CASSSQGNTEAFF.

This clone was observed a few times. CDR3: CASSRQVSSYEQYF. The CDR3 DNA reads TGTGCCAGCAGCAGACAGGTGAGCTCCTACGAGCAGTACTTC. This chain joins TRBV3-1 (or the pseudogene TRBV3-2) and TRBJ2-7; D may be TRBD1 (6 bases). This CDR3 region has 14 residues. Trimming shortened V by 5 bases and J by 0 bases, and 11 bases separated the two germline ends. Germline V gene lookup returns CDR1 LGHDT and CDR2 YNNKEL (reference sequence).

This sequence joins TRBV28 and TRBJ1-5; 9 bases line up with TRBD1. CDR1 and CDR2 from the germline V gene are MDHEN and SYDVKM. With V trimmed by 4 bases and J by 6 bases, 4 bases remained unmatched. This CDR3 has 14 amino acids. CDR3 region: CASSSTGGVQPQHF. CDR3 bases: TGTGCCAGCAGTTCGACAGGGGGTGTTCAGCCCCAGCATTTT.

The V gene is TRBV4-3, the J gene TRBJ1-3, with TRBD1 as a possible D gene (5 bases). Germline CDR1 LGHNA, CDR2 YSLEER. This CDR3 region has 16 residues. Trimming removed 1 base at V and 1 base at J, with 11 bases between. The CDR3 protein is CASSQGAGLSGNTIYF. CDR3 nucleotides: TGCGCCAGCAGCCAAGGGGCAGGGCTTTCTGGAAACACCATATATTTT.

V and J are TRBV5-1 and TRBJ2-5; a possible D gene is TRBD2 (6 bases). CDR1 SGHRS and CDR2 YFSETQ come from the germline V gene. Between the trimmed V and J ends, which lost 6 bases and 2 bases, there was a span of 11 bases. The CDR3 spans 13 residues. The CDR3 sequence is CASTWGVQETQYF. CDR3 coding DNA: TGCGCCAGCACCTGGGGGGTTCAAGAGACCCAGTACTTC.

This sequence joins TRBV14 and TRBJ1-2; D is unclear. Deletions cut 0 bases from V and 4 bases from J, with 3 bases between. This CDR3 is 12 amino acids long. Germline values: CDR1 SGHDN, CDR2 FVKESK. The CDR3 DNA follows: TGTGCCAGCAGCCAAGACTTCTATGGCTACACCTTC. It translates to CASSQDFYGYTF.

The chain combines TRBV15 with TRBJ2-5; 8 nucleotides align to TRBD1. In germline, CDR1 is LNHNV, CDR2 YYDKDF (reference sequence). This CDR3 region has 16 residues. The ends lost 2 bases at V and 5 bases at J; junction bases unmatched: 10. The CDR3 region is CATSRTYRGSRETQYF. The CDR3 coding sequence is TGTGCCACCAGCAGAACATACAGGGGGAGTCGGGAGACCCAGTACTTC.

V and J are TRBV19 and TRBJ1-1; 9 positions match TRBD1. V lost 7 bases and J lost 5; bases outside the gene matches: 5. The CDR3 covers 13 residues. Germline V gives CDR1 LNHDA, CDR2 SQIVND (reference sequence). CDR3 in amino acids: CASKGQGGTEAFF. CDR3 sequence (DNA): TGTGCCAGTAAGGGACAGGGAGGAACTGAAGCTTTCTTT.